These T cell receptor beta chains were read from a single sample in a study of TIL therapy for anti-PD-1-resistant metastatic lung cancer. The repertoire was sequenced with immunoSEQ multiplex PCR; TCRdb's copy has only in-frame clones and lacks some. The table has 50,000 or so clones, 70% to 85% seen once; the top ten hold 4.5% to 7%. The sample here was tumor tissue, taken at baseline. The receptors here all came from a person aged 25 to 85 with non-small cell lung cancer. Each CDR3 is given with its conserved first and last residue. The D gene is left open where the match is weak. Rows may omit the clone size; those that give it use once, few, many or a size class.

v_gene: TRBV28; d_gene: -; j_gene: TRBJ2-7; abundance: -; CDR3aa: CASSPRGLAVYEQYF; CDR3nt: TGTGCCAGCAGTCCGCGCGGGTTAGCGGTCTACGAGCAGTACTTC
v_gene: TRBV5-6; d_gene: -; j_gene: TRBJ2-7; abundance: -; CDR3aa: CASSSWTSYEQYF; CDR3nt: TGTGCCAGCAGCTCCTGGACATCCTACGAGCAGTACTTC
v_gene: TRBV5-1; d_gene: -; j_gene: TRBJ2-3; abundance: -; CDR3aa: CASSNRPPPGSDTQYF; CDR3nt: TGCGCCAGCAGCAACAGACCACCCCCCGGCTCAGATACGCAGTATTTT
v_gene: TRBV2; d_gene: -; j_gene: TRBJ2-2; abundance: -; CDR3aa: CASSEGDRELFF; CDR3nt: TGTGCCAGCAGTGAAGGTGACCGGGAGCTGTTTTTT
v_gene: TRBV27; d_gene: -; j_gene: TRBJ1-5; abundance: few; CDR3aa: CASSHGGVQPQHF; CDR3nt: TGTGCCAGCAGCCATGGGGGCGTTCAGCCCCAGCATTTT
v_gene: TRBV2; d_gene: -; j_gene: TRBJ1-1; abundance: -; CDR3aa: CASRASFSSTVNTEAFF; CDR3nt: TGTGCCAGCAGGGCCTCATTCTCCTCGACTGTGAACACTGAAGCTTTCTTT
v_gene: TRBV28; d_gene: -; j_gene: TRBJ2-3; abundance: many; CDR3aa: CASSLAPAQYF; CDR3nt: TGTGCCAGCAGTTTAGCCCCAGCGCAGTATTTT
v_gene: TRBV11-2; d_gene: -; j_gene: TRBJ2-3; abundance: -; CDR3aa: CASSLDFRRIDTDTQYF; CDR3nt: TGTGCCAGCAGCTTAGATTTTAGGCGGATCGACACAGATACGCAGTATTTT
v_gene: TRBV7-8; d_gene: TRBD1; j_gene: TRBJ2-5; abundance: -; CDR3aa: CASSSRQGLWTQYF; CDR3nt: TGTGCCAGCAGCTCACGACAGGGGTTGTGGACCCAGTACTTC
v_gene: TRBV28; d_gene: TRBD2; j_gene: TRBJ2-5; abundance: -; CDR3aa: CASSPRGGERGTQYF; CDR3nt: TGTGCCAGCAGTCCCCGGGGGGGGGAGCGAGGGACCCAGTACTTC
v_gene: TRBV6-5; d_gene: -; j_gene: TRBJ1-3; abundance: -; CDR3aa: CASSKRVTSGNTIYF; CDR3nt: TGTGCCAGCAGTAAAAGGGTAACCTCTGGAAACACCATATATTTT